This entry features one T cell receptor beta chain sequence. It lacks a known antigen. There are no base qualities to consult, and no much larger clone falls within one base. The immunoSEQ Assay was used to sequence TCR beta CDR3 regions from DNA. In the paper's pipeline: To compute T cell density, TCR beta template counts were normalized to usable DNA, which was estimated by amplifying housekeeping genes. Richness was estimated using the preseqR package, with extrapolation to 400,000 templates for PBMC samples and to 120,000 templates for tissue samples. Clonality was defined by subtracting Pielou's evenness from one. Tissue-enriched TCRs were identified by differential abundance testing using productive amino-acid clonotypes, minimum total count 5 and alpha 0.1. The Jaccard Index and the Morisita Overlap Index were used to measure repertoire overlap between compartments. GLIPH clustered TCR beta CDR3s with public tetramer-defined viral CDR3s; viral motifs required at least three viral sequences plus V-gene enrichment. The clones in this table, taken by TCRdb from immuneACCESS, are in-frame only. Not every clone is retained; where verified, under half of the shortfall comes from an unresolved V gene, and the cause of the rest is unknown. V and J calls and clone size are copied from that table; D and trimming were computed from the DNA. This sample gives tens of thousands of clones in total; approximately 82% of them show up just once. The ten largest make up just under 20% of the sample.

This sample stems from a study of T cells in localized non-small cell lung cancer (dated by TCRdb to the early 2020s). About the investigation overall: Comparing tumors with uninvolved tumor-adjacent lungs, the study looked at the T cell repertoires of a few hundred patients with early-stage NSCLC. NSCLC patients had a mean age of around 66 years, and more than 120 were male and about a hundred female. The cohort was made up of around 250 treatment-naive NSCLC patients whose localized lung tumors had been resected. Study-level results and caveats: Higher T cell density in blood was associated with longer overall survival, whereas higher clonality in adjacent lung was associated with shorter survival. A median of approximately 53 of the top 100 tumor clones turned up in the paired uninvolved adjacent lung, and under 30 of those clones also ranked among the top 100 of that same adjacent lung. Because the study design was exploratory, TCR variables were selected using unadjusted p-values without false-discovery rate correction. Multi-region tumor sequencing was not performed, so intratumor heterogeneity could not be excluded. Uninvolved tumor-adjacent lung showed the highest T cell clonality, higher than tumor, which suggests more focused antigenic responses in the uninvolved tumor-adjacent lung.

For this chain, trimming is 0 bases at the V end and 9 bases at the J end, and the number of junction bases without a gene match is 11. The germline V gene (reference sequence) sets CDR1 to SGHNT and CDR2 to YYREEE. The CDR3 goes from the cysteine to the phenylalanine over 16 residues. This entry keeps only the CDR3 DNA: 48 bases, framed from base 1. At diagnosis, peripheral blood, uninvolved tumor-adjacent lung and tumor were collected and were preserved as a mix of fresh-frozen and FFPE material. For TCR repertoire profiling, blood samples were analyzed as peripheral blood mononuclear cells. In this chain, TRBV5-4 is recombined with TRBJ2-3, with 9 middle bases fitting TRBD2. The sequence came from a female donor aged 60 or older with stage II squamous cell lung carcinoma. The sample in question was peripheral blood, obtained before any cancer treatment. The nucleotide sequence reads as follows: TGTGCCAGCAGCTTGGCCGGCGGGGGGGCAGTAAGGACGCAGTATTTT. Its coded protein is CASSLAGGGAVRTQYF. The CDR3 plus the reference TRBV5-4 and TRBJ2-3 genes for the other parts give the full variable domain: ETGVTQSPTHLIKTRGQQVTLRCSSQSGHNTVSWYQQALGQGPQFIFQYYREEENGRGNFPPRFSGLQFPNYSSELNVNALELDDSALYLCASSLAGGGAVRTQYFGPGTRLTVL.